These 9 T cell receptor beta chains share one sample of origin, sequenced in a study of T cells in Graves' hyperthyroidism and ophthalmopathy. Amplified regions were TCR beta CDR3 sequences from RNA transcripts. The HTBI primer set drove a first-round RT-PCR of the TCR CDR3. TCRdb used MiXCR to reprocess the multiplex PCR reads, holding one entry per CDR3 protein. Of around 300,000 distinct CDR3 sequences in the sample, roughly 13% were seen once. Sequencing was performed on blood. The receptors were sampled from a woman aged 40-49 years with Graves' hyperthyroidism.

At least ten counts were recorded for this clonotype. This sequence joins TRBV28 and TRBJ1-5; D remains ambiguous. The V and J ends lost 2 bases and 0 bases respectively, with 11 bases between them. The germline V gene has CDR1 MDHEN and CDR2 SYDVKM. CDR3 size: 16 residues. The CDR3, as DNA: TGTGCCAGCAGTTTAACGGAGGGAACTAGCAATCAGCCCCAGCATTTT. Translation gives CASSLTEGTSNQPQHF.

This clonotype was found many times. In DNA, the CDR3 is TGTGCCAGCAGTCTTTATGCTGGAAACACCATATATTTT. Its protein is CASSLYAGNTIYF. The chain couples TRBV2 to TRBJ1-3; D not certain. The germline V and J ends were trimmed by 5 bases and 2 bases, with 7 bases remaining between them. The CDR3 totals 13 residues. From germline, CDR1 is SNHLY and CDR2 FYNNEI. Together with reference TRBV2 and TRBJ1-3, the CDR3 gives the full variable domain: EPEVTQTPSHQVTQMGQEVILRCVPISNHLYFYWYRQILGQKVEFLVSFYNNEISEKSEIFDDQFSVERPDGSNFTLKIRSTKLEDSAMYFCASSLYAGNTIYFGEGSWLTVV.

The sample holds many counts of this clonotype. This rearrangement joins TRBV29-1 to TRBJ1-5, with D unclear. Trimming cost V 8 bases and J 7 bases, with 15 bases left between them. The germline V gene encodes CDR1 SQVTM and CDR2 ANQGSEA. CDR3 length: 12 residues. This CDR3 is CSLPRVRQPQHF. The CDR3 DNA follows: TGCAGCCTCCCTAGGGTAAGGCAGCCCCAGCATTTT.

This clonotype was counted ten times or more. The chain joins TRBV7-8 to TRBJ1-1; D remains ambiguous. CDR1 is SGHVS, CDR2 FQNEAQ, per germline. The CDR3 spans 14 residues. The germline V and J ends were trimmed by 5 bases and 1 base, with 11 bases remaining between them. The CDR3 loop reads CASSPGRSNTEAFF. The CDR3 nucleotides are TGTGCCAGCAGCCCAGGACGGTCGAACACTGAAGCTTTCTTT.

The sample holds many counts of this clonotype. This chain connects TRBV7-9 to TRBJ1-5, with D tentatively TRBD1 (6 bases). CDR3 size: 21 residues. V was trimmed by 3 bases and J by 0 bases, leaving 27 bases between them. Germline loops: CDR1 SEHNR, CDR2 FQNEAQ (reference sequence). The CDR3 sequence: CASSFGPLGRGPSYSNQPQHF. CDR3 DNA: TGTGCCAGCAGCTTTGGCCCTTTAGGCCGGGGGCCGTCTTATAGCAATCAGCCCCAGCATTTT.

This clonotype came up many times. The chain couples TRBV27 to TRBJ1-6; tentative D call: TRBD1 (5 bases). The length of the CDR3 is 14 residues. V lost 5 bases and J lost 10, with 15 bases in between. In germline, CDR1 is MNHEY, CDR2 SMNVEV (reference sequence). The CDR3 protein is CASSRTPVGSPLHF. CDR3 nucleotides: TGTGCCAGCAGTAGGACACCCGTCGGGTCACCCCTCCACTTT.

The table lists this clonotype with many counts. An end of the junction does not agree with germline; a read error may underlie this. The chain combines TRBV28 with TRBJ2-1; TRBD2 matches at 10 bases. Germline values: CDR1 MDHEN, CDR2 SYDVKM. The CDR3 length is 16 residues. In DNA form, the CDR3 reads TGTGCCAGCAGTTCTGCGACTAGCGGGTCCTTTAATGGGCAGTTCTTC. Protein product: CASSSATSGSFNGQFF.

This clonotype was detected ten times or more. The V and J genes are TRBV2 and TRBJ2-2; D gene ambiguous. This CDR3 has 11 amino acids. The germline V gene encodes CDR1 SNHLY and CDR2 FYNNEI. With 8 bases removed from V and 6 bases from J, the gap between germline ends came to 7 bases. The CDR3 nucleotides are TGTGCCAGCGCCCCGGCCGGGGAGCTGTTTTTT. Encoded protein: CASAPAGELFF.

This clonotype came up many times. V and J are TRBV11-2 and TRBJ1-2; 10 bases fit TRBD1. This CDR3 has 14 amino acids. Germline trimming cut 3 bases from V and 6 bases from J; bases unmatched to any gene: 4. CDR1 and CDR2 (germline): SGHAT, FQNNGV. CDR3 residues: CASSLLGQGNGYTF. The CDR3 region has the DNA TGTGCCAGCAGCTTGTTGGGACAGGGGAATGGCTACACCTTC.